A single sample is the source of the 5 T cell receptor beta chains below, sequenced in a study of cytomegalovirus exposure and HLA in healthy donors. The PCR employed 60 Vbeta primers together with 13 Jbeta primers. Libraries were prepared by immunoSEQ multiplex PCR; TCRdb keeps only in-frame clonotypes and omits some of them. This table holds approximately 190,000 clones, roughly 80% found once. Material for sequencing was PBMCs. All receptors derive from a woman between 18 and 29 years old in good health and CMV-seronegative.

J is TRBJ1-4 and V is TRBV7-2, with D perhaps matching TRBD1 (5 bases). Trimming left V 1 base short and J 4 bases short, with 7 bases between. CDR1 is SGHTA and CDR2 is FQGNSA in the germline V gene. The CDR3 contains 14 residues. In DNA form, the CDR3 reads TGTGCCAGCAGCTTAGAGGGGTATAATGAAAAACTGTTTTTT. As protein: CASSLEGYNEKLFF.

This clone occurred a few times. The chain carries TRBV19 and TRBJ2-3; 8 bases are shared with TRBD2. Trimming removed 3 bases from V and 4 bases from J; junction bases left unmatched: 3. CDR3 length: 14 amino acids. Germline CDR1 and CDR2: LNHDA and SQIVND (reference sequence). CDR3 in DNA: TGTGCCAGTAGTATGTCACTAGCGGCAGATACGCAGTATTTT. Translating gives CASSMSLAADTQYF.

The chain has TRBV18 and TRBJ1-5; 10 bases fit TRBD1. This CDR3 has 14 residues. Germline V gives CDR1 KGHSH, CDR2 LQKENI. V dropped 6 bases and J dropped 3; count of bases not matched to a gene: 2. The CDR3 region is CASSGTGANQPQHF. In DNA form, the CDR3 reads TGTGCCAGCTCTGGGACAGGGGCCAATCAGCCCCAGCATTTT. Filled out from reference TRBV18 and TRBJ1-5, the complete variable domain reads NAGVMQNPRHLVRRRGQEARLRCSPMKGHSHVYWYRQLPEEGLKFMVYLQKENIIDESGMPKERFSAEFPKEGPSILRIQQVVRGDSAAYFCASSGTGANQPQHFGDGTRLSIL.

This clone showed up just once. V and J are TRBV15 and TRBJ1-4, with 9 bases aligning to TRBD1. With V trimmed by 5 bases and J by 4 bases, 5 bases remained unmatched. The CDR3 spans 15 residues. The germline V gene encodes CDR1 LNHNV and CDR2 YYDKDF (reference sequence). In nucleotides, the CDR3 is TGTGCCACCAGCTCGACAGGGGGAAGTAATGAAAAACTGTTTTTT. This gives the protein CATSSTGGSNEKLFF.

V is TRBV4-1 and J is TRBJ2-5, with TRBD1 as a possible D gene (5 bases). Germline loops: CDR1 MGHRA, CDR2 YSYEKL. The V gene lost 2 bases and the J gene lost 0 bases, with 10 bases spanning the gap. There are 15 residues in the CDR3. The CDR3: CASSQFDSHQETQYF. CDR3 sequence (DNA): TGCGCCAGCAGCCAATTCGACAGTCACCAAGAGACCCAGTACTTC.